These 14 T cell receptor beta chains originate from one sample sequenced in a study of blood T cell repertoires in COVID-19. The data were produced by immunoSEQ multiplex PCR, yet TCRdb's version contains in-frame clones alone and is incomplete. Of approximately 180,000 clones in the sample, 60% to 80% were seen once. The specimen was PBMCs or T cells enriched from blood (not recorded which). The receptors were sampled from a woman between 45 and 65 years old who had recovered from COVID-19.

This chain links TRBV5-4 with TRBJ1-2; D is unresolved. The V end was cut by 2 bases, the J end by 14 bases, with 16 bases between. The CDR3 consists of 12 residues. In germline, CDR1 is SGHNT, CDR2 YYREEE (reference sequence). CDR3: CASSFEGPLRTF. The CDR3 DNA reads TGTGCCAGCAGCTTTGAGGGTCCCCTAAGAACCTTC.

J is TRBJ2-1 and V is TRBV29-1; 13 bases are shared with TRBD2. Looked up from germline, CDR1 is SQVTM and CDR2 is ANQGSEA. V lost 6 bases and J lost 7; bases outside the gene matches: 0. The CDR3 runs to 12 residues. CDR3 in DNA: TGCAGCGTGACTAGCGGGAGGAATGAGCAGTTCTTC. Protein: CSVTSGRNEQFF.

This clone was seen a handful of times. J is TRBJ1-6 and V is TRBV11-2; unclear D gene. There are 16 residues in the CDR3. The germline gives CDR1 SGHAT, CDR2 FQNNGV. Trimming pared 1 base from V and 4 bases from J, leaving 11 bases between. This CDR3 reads CASSLGWAGYNSPLHF. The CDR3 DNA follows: TGTGCCAGCAGCTTAGGATGGGCAGGATATAATTCACCCCTCCACTTT.

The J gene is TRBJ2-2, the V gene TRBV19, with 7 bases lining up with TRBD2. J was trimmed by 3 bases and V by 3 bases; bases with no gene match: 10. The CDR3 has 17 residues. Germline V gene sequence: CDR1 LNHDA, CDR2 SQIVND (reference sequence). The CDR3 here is CASSIPRTRTYTGELFF. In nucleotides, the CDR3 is TGTGCCAGTAGTATCCCCCGGACTAGAACCTACACCGGGGAGCTGTTTTTT.

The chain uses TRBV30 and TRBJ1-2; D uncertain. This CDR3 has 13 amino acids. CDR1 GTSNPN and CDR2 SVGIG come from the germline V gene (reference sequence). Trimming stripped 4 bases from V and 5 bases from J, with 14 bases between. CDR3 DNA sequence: TGTGCCTGGACGATGTCCTGGAGATATGGCTACACCTTC. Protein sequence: CAWTMSWRYGYTF. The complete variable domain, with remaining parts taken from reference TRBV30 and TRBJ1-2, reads SQTIHQWPATLVQPVGSPLSLECTVEGTSNPNLYWYRQAAGRGLQLLFYSVGIGQISSEVPQNLSASRPQDRQFILSSKKLLLSDSGFYLCAWTMSWRYGYTFGSGTRLTVV.

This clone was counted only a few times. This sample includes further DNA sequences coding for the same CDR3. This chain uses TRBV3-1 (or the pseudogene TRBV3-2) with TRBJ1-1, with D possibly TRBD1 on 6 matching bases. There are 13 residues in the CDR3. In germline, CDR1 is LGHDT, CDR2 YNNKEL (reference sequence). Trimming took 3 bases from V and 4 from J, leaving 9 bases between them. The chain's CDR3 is CASSQGRGTEAFF. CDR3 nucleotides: TGTGCCAGCAGCCAGGGCAGGGGCACTGAAGCTTTCTTT.

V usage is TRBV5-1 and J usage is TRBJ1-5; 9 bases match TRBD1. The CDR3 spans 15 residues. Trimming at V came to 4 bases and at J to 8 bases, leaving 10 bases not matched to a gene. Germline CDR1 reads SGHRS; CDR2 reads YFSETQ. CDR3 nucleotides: TGCGCCAGCAGCCCCCAACCGGGACAGGGTGAGCCCCAGCATTTT. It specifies CASSPQPGQGEPQHF.

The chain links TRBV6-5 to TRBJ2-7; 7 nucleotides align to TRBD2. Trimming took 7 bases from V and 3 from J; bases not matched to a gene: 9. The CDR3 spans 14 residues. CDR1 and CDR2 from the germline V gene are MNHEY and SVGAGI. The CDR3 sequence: CASTPALAVYEQYF. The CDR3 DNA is TGTGCCAGCACCCCGGCTCTAGCGGTCTACGAGCAGTACTTC.

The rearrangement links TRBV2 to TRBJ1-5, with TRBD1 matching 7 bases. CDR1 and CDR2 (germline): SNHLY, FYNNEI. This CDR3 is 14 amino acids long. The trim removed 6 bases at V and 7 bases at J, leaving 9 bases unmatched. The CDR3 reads CASRTSRGEQPQHF. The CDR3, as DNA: TGTGCCAGCAGGACTTCCAGGGGGGAACAGCCCCAGCATTTT.

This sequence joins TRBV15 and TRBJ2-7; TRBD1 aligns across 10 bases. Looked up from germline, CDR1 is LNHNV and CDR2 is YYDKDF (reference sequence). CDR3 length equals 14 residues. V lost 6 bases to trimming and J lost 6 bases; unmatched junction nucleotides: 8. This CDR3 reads CATSPGQGVGEQYF. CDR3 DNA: TGTGCCACCAGTCCTGGACAGGGGGTTGGCGAGCAGTACTTC.

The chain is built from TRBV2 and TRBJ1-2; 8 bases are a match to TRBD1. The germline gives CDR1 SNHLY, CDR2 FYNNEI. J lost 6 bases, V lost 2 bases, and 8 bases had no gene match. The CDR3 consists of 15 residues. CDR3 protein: CASSESGRGRNGYTF. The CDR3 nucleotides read TGTGCCAGCAGTGAATCGGGCAGGGGGCGAAATGGCTACACCTTC.

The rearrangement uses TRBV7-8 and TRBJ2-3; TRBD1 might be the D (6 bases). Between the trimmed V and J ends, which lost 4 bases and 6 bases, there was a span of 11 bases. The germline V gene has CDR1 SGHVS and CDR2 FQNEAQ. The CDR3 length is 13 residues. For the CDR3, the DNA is TGTGCCAGCAGCTCGGGACATACGGATACGCAGTATTTT. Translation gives CASSSGHTDTQYF.

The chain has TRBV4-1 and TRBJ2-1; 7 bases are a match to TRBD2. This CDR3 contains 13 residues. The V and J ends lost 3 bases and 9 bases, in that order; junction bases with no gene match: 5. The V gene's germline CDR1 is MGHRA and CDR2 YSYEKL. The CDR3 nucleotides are TGCGCCAGCAGCCAGCCACGCGGGAGTGAGCAGTTCTTC. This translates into CASSQPRGSEQFF.

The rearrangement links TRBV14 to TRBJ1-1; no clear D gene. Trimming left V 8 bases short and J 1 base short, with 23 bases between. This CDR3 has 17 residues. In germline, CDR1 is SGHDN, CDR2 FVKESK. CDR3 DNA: TGTGCCAGCTTCCCCTCGGGAGGCTCAACCGGGAACACTGAAGCTTTCTTT. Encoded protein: CASFPSGGSTGNTEAFF.